This T cell receptor beta chain stems from a study of blood T cell repertoires in COVID-19. Study-level information: Material from acute and convalescent COVID-19 was sourced from the United States, Italy and Spain.

In germline, CDR1 is SEHNR, CDR2 FQNEAQ (reference sequence). The trim removed 2 bases at V and 3 bases at J, leaving 2 bases unmatched. This CDR3 region has 14 residues. The authors' processing: Reference gene primers were amplified, and this amplification served to estimate nucleated cell counts. TCRdb's copy holds only in-frame clones and misses some; the assay was immunoSEQ multiplex PCR. V and J calls plus clone size are reproduced from that table; the DNA served to infer D and trimming. The sample shows around 190,000 clones, 80% to 90% of them seen only once. V usage is TRBV7-9 and J usage is TRBJ1-1; 8 bases are shared with TRBD1. What was sequenced was peripheral blood. The source of this sequence is a man between 25 and 39 years old with acute or convalescent COVID-19. CDR3 sequence: CASSLQGQDTEAFF. The DNA for the CDR3 is TGTGCCAGCAGCTTACAGGGACAGGACACTGAAGCTTTCTTT.